The rows below give T cell receptor beta chains drawn from one sample of a study of cytomegalovirus exposure and HLA in healthy donors. Method: immunoSEQ multiplex PCR; TCRdb's copy keeps in-frame clones and lacks some. The sample has 130,000 to 150,000 clones; roughly 80% are singletons. Input material: PBMCs. The origin of the receptors is a young woman in good health and CMV-seronegative. Both conserved end residues are part of each CDR3.

v_gene,CDR3aa
TRBV6-5,CASSSWNTGELFF
TRBV7-3,CASSPRGPGNTIYF
TRBV6-1,CASITSPGGLHF
TRBV27,CASSFSGPNPGGGELFF
TRBV7-3,CASSPGTSGETQYF
TRBV30,CAWSTRGYQPQHF
TRBV11-2,CASSLGAGRAFF
TRBV5-1,CASSSDRSDYEQYF
TRBV11-3,CASSDGTAATNEKLFF
TRBV30,CAWAGTSGSYEQYF
TRBV4-1,CASSHGQGGSYGYTF
TRBV12-5,CASGGGELRGGLDYEQYF
TRBV19,CASSIATGGYQPQHF
TRBV18,CASSRSQGGTDTQYF
TRBV5-8,CASSRGTDYSNQPQHF
TRBV29-1,CSVDFYRPGRTDTQYF
TRBV11-2,CASSPGRHEQYF
TRBV4-3,CASSQDLGQGGNTEAFF
TRBV7-9,CSSSRRQGLNEKLFF
TRBV19,CASRREEGNQPQHF
TRBV5-1,CASSFLAGGDNEQFF
TRBV15,CATSRGSGGASSYNEQFF
TRBV28,CASSSGGQETQYF
TRBV30,CAWSVGGTGYEQYF
TRBV10-1,CASSDGTGYGEQYF
TRBV25-1,CASGLGLAGVEQYF
TRBV5-6,CASSLGTGTGPYEQYF
TRBV20-1,CSAANTGELFF
TRBV5-4,CASSLPGNTEAFF
TRBV5-5,CASSLATGYGYTF
TRBV19,CASSMTSVKDTQYF
TRBV2,CASSVLGQGFYEQYF
TRBV18,CASSPEQQGALYEQYF
TRBV7-9,CASSLPRTSGDFGELFF
TRBV5-1,CASSFDRASSYNEQFF
TRBV7-2,CASSSVPQPQHF
TRBV7-9,CASSSSGDTQYF
TRBV5-1,CASSHLSRSNEQFF
TRBV27,CASSISTSGRWSYNEQFF
TRBV7-9,CASSLALGQGNSYEQYF
TRBV7-2,CASSDGMRGLGDEQFF
TRBV7-9,CSSSLRGGGSDQPQHF
TRBV19,CASSTRRSDRGNEQYF
TRBV5-6,CASSSRGGQETQYF
TRBV6-5,CASVQGGGRAHEQFF
TRBV30,CAWSVHGNTEAFF
TRBV19,CASSIGSGRTGELFF
TRBV5-1,CASSFGTGPYEQYF
TRBV27,CASSFSGLLSYNEQFF
TRBV14,CASSQIRGRNTEAFF
TRBV18,CASSPPGLTNYGYTF
TRBV5-1,CASSLTGGNTEKLFF
TRBV7-9,CASSLTGQMNTGELFF
TRBV19,CASSTQLAGQETQYF
TRBV6-5,CASSYNGQGGEKLFF